This TCR beta chain is from a study of Graves' ophthalmopathy and Graves' hyperthyroidism. Study observations and caveats: Ophthalmopathy progression was predicted with 70% to 71% sensitivity and 72% to 80% specificity.

Other autoimmune disease, uncontrolled infection, pregnancy and lactation led to exclusion. Amplification of the TCR beta CDR3 regions used RNA transcripts (as template). RT-PCR in the first round used HTBI primers; a second-round multiplex PCR followed. TCRdb re-derived calls from the multiplex PCR reads in MiXCR, one entry per CDR3 protein. The table shows 150,000 to 200,000 distinct CDR3 sequences, with about 40% occurring only once. The CDR3 consists of 14 residues. J gave up 10 bases and V 7 bases, and 9 bases lay outside the gene matches. The germline V gene has CDR1 LNHDA and CDR2 SQIVND (reference sequence). Remarks on this clonotype: Its target is unknown.

The chain has TRBV19 and TRBJ1-6, with 8 positions matching TRBD1. The sequenced material came from peripheral blood. The TCR originated in a woman aged 40 to 50 with Graves' ophthalmopathy. The CDR3 loop is CASNPQGAGSPLHF. CDR3 DNA: TGTGCCAGTAACCCCCAGGGGGCAGGATCACCCCTCCACTTT.